This is a list of T cell receptor beta chains from one sample in a study of beta chain features in type 1 diabetes. Some clones are missing from TCRdb's copy, which holds only in-frame ones; the method was immunoSEQ multiplex PCR. The table shows about 650,000 clones, with roughly 12% occurring only once. Sequencing input: naive CD4+ T cells from blood. The source is a man aged 25 to 40 with type 1 diabetes. Both conserved end residues are trimmed from each CDR3.

v_call,j_call,cdr3_aa
TRBV18,TRBJ1-5,ASSRAPASNQPQH
TRBV11-2,TRBJ1-1,ASSPQRGVTEAF
TRBV18,TRBJ1-6,ASSPAQVYNSPLH
TRBV5-1,TRBJ2-3,ASSSDRATDTQY
TRBV20-1,TRBJ2-1,RLQSNEQF
TRBV4-3,TRBJ1-5,ASSQDWQGARQPQH
TRBV4-3,TRBJ1-2,ASSPQGAGTYGYT
TRBV7-2,TRBJ2-5,ASSIVQETQY
TRBV29-1,TRBJ2-7,SAVTGFYEQY
TRBV7-2,TRBJ2-7,ASSLAGTGGYEQY
TRBV7-9,TRBJ1-3,ASTVTDYFSGNTIY
TRBV27,TRBJ2-5,ASSPGGARAQETQY
TRBV6-6,TRBJ2-2,ASSEGGGTNTGELF
TRBV9,TRBJ2-1,ASSHTSGLASNEQF
TRBV5-1,TRBJ1-5,ASSSGPNSNQPQH
TRBV20-1,TRBJ2-7,SAKGSYEQY
TRBV29-1,TRBJ2-1,SGVGYRIYNEQF
TRBV7-2,TRBJ1-2,ASSLAGQGATYGYT
TRBV4-2,TRBJ2-3,ASSPRRGDSTSTDTQY
TRBV7-2,TRBJ1-3,ASSSRPRSGNTIY
TRBV18,TRBJ1-4,ASSRDRNEKLF
TRBV19,TRBJ1-2,AIEGTDGYT
TRBV9,TRBJ2-3,ASRTDVGKEY
TRBV7-2,TRBJ1-5,ASTSTGGRNQPQH
TRBV7-9,TRBJ2-1,ARSDGGFHNEQF
TRBV19,TRBJ1-6,ATSLRGPNSPLH
TRBV29-1,TRBJ1-1,SGMTGERGAF
TRBV5-6,TRBJ1-6,ASSFRRGSGDNSPLH
TRBV18,TRBJ2-1,ASSSDNEQF
TRBV5-4,TRBJ1-1,ASSLDRLNTEAF
TRBV4-3,TRBJ2-1,ASSQAGQGVDEQF
TRBV4-3,TRBJ2-2,ASSQDPGTGTGELF
TRBV5-1,TRBJ1-6,ASSLGRDDLDNSPLH
TRBV2,TRBJ2-7,ASSDLGVSIYEQY
TRBV9,TRBJ2-3,ASSVGRIRGTDTQY
TRBV15,TRBJ1-4,ATSRPTGNEKLF
TRBV10-3,TRBJ2-1,AISDLGGFSYNEQF
TRBV28,TRBJ1-5,ASSLTAGGFNQPQH
TRBV9,TRBJ1-5,ASSKENQPQH
TRBV6-1,TRBJ2-3,ASSDSRGGRDTQY
TRBV5-1,TRBJ2-1,ASSFIKGTSGGSSYNEQF
TRBV28,TRBJ2-7,ASRRTGLYEQY